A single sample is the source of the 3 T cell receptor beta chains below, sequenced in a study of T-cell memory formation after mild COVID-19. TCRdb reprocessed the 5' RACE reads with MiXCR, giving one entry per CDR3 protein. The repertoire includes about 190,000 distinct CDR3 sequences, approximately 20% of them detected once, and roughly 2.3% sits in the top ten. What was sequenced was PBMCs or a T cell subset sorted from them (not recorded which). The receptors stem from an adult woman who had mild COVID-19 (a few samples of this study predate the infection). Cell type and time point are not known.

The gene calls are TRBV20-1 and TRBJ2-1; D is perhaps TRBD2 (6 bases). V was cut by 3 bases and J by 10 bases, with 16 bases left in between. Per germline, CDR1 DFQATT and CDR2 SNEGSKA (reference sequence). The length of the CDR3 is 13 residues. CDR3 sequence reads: CSARGPSGAEQFF. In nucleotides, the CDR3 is TGCAGTGCTAGGGGCCCCTCGGGAGCGGAGCAGTTCTTC.

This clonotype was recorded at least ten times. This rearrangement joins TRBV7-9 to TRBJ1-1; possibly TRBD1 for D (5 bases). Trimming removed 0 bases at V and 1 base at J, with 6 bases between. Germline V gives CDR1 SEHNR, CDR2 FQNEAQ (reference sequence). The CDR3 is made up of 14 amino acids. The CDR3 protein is CASSLAGANTEAFF. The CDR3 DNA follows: TGTGCCAGCAGCTTAGCTGGGGCGAACACTGAAGCTTTCTTT.

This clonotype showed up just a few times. In DNA, the CDR3 is TGTGCCAGCAGCTCCATTGACAGGGATAAGCACTATGGCTACACCTTC. It specifies CASSSIDRDKHYGYTF. This chain links TRBV7-9 with TRBJ1-2; 7 bases match TRBD1. The V gene's germline CDR1 is SEHNR and CDR2 FQNEAQ (reference sequence). This CDR3 is built from 16 residues. V lost 4 bases and J lost 3; bases outside the gene matches: 11.